The TCR beta chain under discussion was sequenced for a study of identical twins. TCRdb reprocessed the 5' RACE reads with MiXCR, giving one entry per CDR3 protein. The table has a few hundred thousand distinct CDR3 sequences, 9% seen once; the top ten hold about 8.1%. Germline V gene lookup returns CDR1 MNHNY and CDR2 SVGAGI (reference sequence). The CDR3 has 13 residues. The V gene lost 4 bases and the J gene lost 6 bases, with 10 bases spanning the gap. The chain joins TRBV6-6 to TRBJ1-5; D call uncertain. This receptor was obtained from a woman aged 50 to 65 in good health. Sequenced sample: naive T cells sorted from blood. CDR3 bases: TGTGCCAGCAGTTTCGACGGCATTCAGCCCCAGCATTTT. It encodes CASSFDGIQPQHF.